The 6 T cell receptor beta chains presented below share a single source sample, sequenced in a study of T cell repertoires in ileal Crohn's disease. Profiling relied on immunoSEQ multiplex PCR, and the TCRdb table lists in-frame clones only, not all of them. The sample records 9,500 to 11,000 clones, around 90% being singletons. The time point was: inflamed ileum from the surgical specimen. What was sequenced was ileal tissue. The receptors were gathered from an adult with Crohn's disease.

V gene TRBV7-6 combines with J gene TRBJ2-1, with 11 bases aligning to TRBD2. The V gene's germline CDR1 is SGHVS and CDR2 FNYEAQ. V trimming: 5 bases; J trimming: 2 bases; junction bases outside the gene matches: 5. The CDR3 contains 16 residues. The CDR3 reads CASSLTSGSTYNEQFF. The CDR3, as DNA: TGTGCCAGCAGCCTAACTAGCGGGAGTACCTACAATGAGCAGTTCTTC.

V gene TRBV18 combines with J gene TRBJ1-2; no clear D. V dropped 0 bases and J dropped 7 bases, with 12 bases sitting between them. Germline CDR1 KGHSH, CDR2 LQKENI. The CDR3 loop spans 14 amino acids. The CDR3: CASSPPGAITGYTF. The CDR3 DNA sequence: TGTGCCAGCTCACCACCAGGTGCTATAACTGGCTACACCTTC.

This chain links TRBV5-1 with TRBJ1-1; D is ambiguous. This CDR3 has 14 residues. Trimming shortened V by 2 bases and J by 1 base, and 9 bases separated the two germline ends. From germline, CDR1 is SGHRS and CDR2 YFSETQ. This chain's CDR3 is CASSFQPTNTEAFF. The CDR3 DNA is TGCGCCAGCAGCTTCCAGCCAACGAACACTGAAGCTTTCTTT.

CDR3 region: CASSPSGTLSYEQYF. DNA for the CDR3: TGTGCCAGCAGTCCCTCCGGGACTCTCTCCTACGAGCAGTACTTC. V gene TRBV2 combines with J gene TRBJ2-7, with D perhaps matching TRBD2 (6 bases). Looked up from germline, CDR1 is SNHLY and CDR2 is FYNNEI. Trimming stripped 5 bases from V and 0 bases from J, with 14 bases between. This CDR3 spans 15 amino acids. The full variable domain, completed using reference TRBV2 and TRBJ2-7, is EPEVTQTPSHQVTQMGQEVILRCVPISNHLYFYWYRQILGQKVEFLVSFYNNEISEKSEIFDDQFSVERPDGSNFTLKIRSTKLEDSAMYFCASSPSGTLSYEQYFGPGTRLTVT.

The chain combines TRBV20-1 with TRBJ2-1; no reliable D call. The CDR3 extends over 10 amino acids. CDR1 DFQATT and CDR2 SNEGSKA come from the germline V gene (reference sequence). The ends were cut back, 5 bases at V and 5 bases at J, with 4 bases in the middle. The CDR3 here is CSARDNEQFF. The CDR3 DNA is TGCAGTGCTCGGGACAATGAGCAGTTCTTC.

The CDR3 protein is CASSMLTAGLGGEQFF. CDR3 DNA: TGTGCCAGTAGTATGTTGACGGCTGGCCTCGGGGGGGAGCAGTTCTTC. The rearrangement links TRBV19 to TRBJ2-1, with TRBD2 matching over 7 bases. Germline CDR1 reads LNHDA; CDR2 reads SQIVND (reference sequence). V shed 3 bases and J 10 bases; nucleotides not matched to a gene: 15. This CDR3 spans 16 amino acids.